The 20 T cell receptor beta chains reported below all come from one sample, sequenced in a study of blood T cell repertoires in COVID-19. Clones were sequenced by immunoSEQ multiplex PCR, and TCRdb holds only the in-frame ones, with some missing. The sample holds under 200,000 clones, around 87% seen once. What was sequenced was peripheral blood. The receptors here all came from a man aged 40-55 years with active or convalescent COVID-19.

This clone has just a few counts. The genes are TRBV6-5 and TRBJ2-3, with 7 bases identical to TRBD2. CDR1 is MNHEY and CDR2 is SVGAGI in the germline V gene. J lost 2 bases, V lost 8 bases, and 7 bases had no gene match. There are 14 residues in the CDR3. CDR3 nucleotides: TGTGCCAGCGTAGCGGGTCCTGCCACAGATACGCAGTATTTT. Its protein is CASVAGPATDTQYF.

CDR3 sequence reads: CASSLEPGGGWTEAFF. In DNA, the CDR3 is TGTGCCAGCAGCTTAGAACCAGGGGGCGGATGGACTGAAGCTTTCTTT. The chain uses TRBV11-2 and TRBJ1-1, with 8 bases identical to TRBD1. This CDR3 contains 16 residues. With V trimmed by 0 bases and J by 5 bases, 8 bases remained unmatched. Germline CDR1 SGHAT, CDR2 FQNNGV.

The genes are TRBV4-2 and TRBJ2-4, with D perhaps TRBD2 (7 bases). Germline loops: CDR1 LGHNA, CDR2 YNFKEQ. The CDR3 consists of 17 residues. V dropped 0 bases and J dropped 3 bases, with 15 bases sitting between them. CDR3: CASSQDSGGADKNIQYF. CDR3 DNA: TGTGCCAGCAGCCAAGATTCTGGGGGGGCCGACAAAAACATTCAGTACTTC.

The J gene is TRBJ1-1, the V gene TRBV11-3; D unresolved. Germline CDR1 SGHNT, CDR2 YENEEA. The length of the CDR3 is 13 residues. The ends were cut back, 4 bases at V and 4 bases at J, with 10 bases in the middle. The CDR3 DNA reads as TGTGCCAGCAGCTACGGGGTGGGCACTGAAGCTTTCTTT. Translation: CASSYGVGTEAFF.

The chain links TRBV27 to TRBJ1-4; the D is unclear. The CDR3 is made up of 15 amino acids. Trimming shortened V by 0 bases and J by 11 bases, and 16 bases separated the two germline ends. The germline CDR1 and CDR2 sequences are MNHEY and SMNVEV (reference sequence). The chain's CDR3 is CASSLSGAGGYKLFF. The CDR3, as DNA: TGTGCCAGCAGTTTATCGGGCGCGGGAGGGTACAAACTGTTTTTT.

In nucleotides, the CDR3 is TGCAGTGCTAGTCAGGGATTAAGCGGAAACACCATATATTTT. Its protein product is CSASQGLSGNTIYF. The J gene is TRBJ1-3, the V gene TRBV20-1, with TRBD1 as a possible D gene (5 bases). The CDR3 is made up of 14 amino acids. Looked up from germline, CDR1 is DFQATT and CDR2 is SNEGSKA (reference sequence). The V end was cut by 3 bases, the J end by 4 bases, with 13 bases between.

CDR3 coding DNA: TGTGCCTGGAGTGTCTCAGGGGGCAATCAGCCCCAGCATTTT. Its protein product is CAWSVSGGNQPQHF. This chain connects TRBV30 to TRBJ1-5; TRBD1 might be the D (6 bases). The CDR3 sequence is 14 residues long. V lost 0 bases and J 2 bases, leaving 8 bases between the germline ends. Germline values: CDR1 GTSNPN, CDR2 SVGIG (reference sequence).

This clone appeared once. The chain recombines TRBV4-2 with TRBJ2-1; D perhaps matches TRBD2 (6 bases). The CDR3 sequence is 16 residues long. Between the trimmed V and J ends, which lost 0 bases and 0 bases, there was a span of 9 bases. Germline V lookup: CDR1 LGHNA, CDR2 YNFKEQ. CDR3 region: CASSQDGGSSYNEQFF. The CDR3 DNA reads TGTGCCAGCAGCCAAGATGGGGGGAGCTCCTACAATGAGCAGTTCTTC.

As DNA, the CDR3 is TGTGCCAGCAGCTTAGTCCCGGACAGAGTGCTGTACTTC. Its protein is CASSLVPDRVLYF. The chain recombines TRBV7-9 with TRBJ2-7, with D possibly being TRBD1 (6 bases). Germline V lookup: CDR1 SEHNR, CDR2 FQNEAQ (reference sequence). The CDR3 length is 13 residues. Trimming removed 1 base from V and 12 bases from J, with 16 bases in between.

The rearrangement joins TRBV3-1 (or the pseudogene TRBV3-2) to TRBJ2-5; TRBD2 is a possible D gene (6 bases). The CDR3 runs to 16 residues. Trimming took 7 bases from V and 1 from J, leaving 19 bases between them. Germline V CDR1 and CDR2: LGHDT, YNNKEL (reference sequence). In nucleotides, the CDR3 is TGTGCCAGCACGCCCCTGGGACTTCTGGGCCAAGAGACCCAGTACTTC. Protein product: CASTPLGLLGQETQYF.

The chain couples TRBV28 to TRBJ1-1; D not resolved. Germline assignment: CDR1 MDHEN and CDR2 SYDVKM. Deletions cut 6 bases from V and 1 base from J, with 12 bases between. The CDR3 is 14 residues long. CDR3 sequence (DNA): TGTGCCAGCAGATACCCCCTAGGGAACACTGAAGCTTTCTTT. The encoded protein is CASRYPLGNTEAFF.

The chain has TRBV7-9 and TRBJ2-1; 10 nucleotides match TRBD1. CDR3 length: 16 amino acids. Germline-derived CDR1 and CDR2 are SEHNR and FQNEAQ (reference sequence). After removal of 2 bases from V and 8 bases from J, the junction contained 9 bases not matched to a gene. CDR3 coding DNA: TGTGCCAGCAGCTTACTCCCGGGACAGGGGTTGGATGAGCAGTTCTTC. Translation: CASSLLPGQGLDEQFF.

The gene calls are TRBV5-4 and TRBJ1-4; the D is unclear. Germline V CDR1 and CDR2: SGHNT, YYREEE (reference sequence). The V and J ends lost 3 bases and 8 bases respectively, with 17 bases between them. This CDR3 is built from 15 residues. CDR3 in DNA: TGTGCCAGCAGCTCCCTCGACATGTCTGACGAAAAACTGTTTTTT. Protein: CASSSLDMSDEKLFF.

This chain uses TRBV9 with TRBJ1-1; maybe TRBD1 (5 bases). The CDR3 has 14 residues. The V end was cut by 4 bases, the J end by 7 bases, with 17 bases between. The germline gives CDR1 SGDLS, CDR2 YYNGEE. The CDR3 DNA is TGTGCCAGCAGCCCGTGGGGGGGAGCCGGTGAAGCTTTCTTT. It translates to CASSPWGGAGEAFF.

In its sample, this clone was seen once. The chain couples TRBV7-6 to TRBJ2-3, with a possible D match to TRBD1 (5 bases). Trimming took 5 bases from V and 5 from J, leaving 14 bases between them. CDR1 is SGHVS and CDR2 is FNYEAQ in the germline V gene. The CDR3 spans 14 residues. CDR3 protein: CASSALGARDTQYF. The CDR3 bases are TGTGCCAGCAGCGCCTTAGGGGCCAGAGATACGCAGTATTTT.

V usage is TRBV10-1 and J usage is TRBJ1-2, with TRBD1 identical over 10 bases. The junction had 1 base not matched to a gene; V was cut back by 0 bases and J by 9 bases. Germline CDR1 is WNHNN and CDR2 is SYGVQD (reference sequence). This CDR3 is 13 amino acids long. CDR3 bases: TGCGCCAGCAGTGAGTCGGGACAGGGGAGCTACACCTTC. The encoded protein is CASSESGQGSYTF.

This rearrangement joins TRBV6-5 to TRBJ1-4; 8 nucleotides line up with TRBD1. In germline, CDR1 is MNHEY, CDR2 SVGAGI. V was clipped by 0 bases and J by 8 bases; unmatched bases: 5. The CDR3 runs 15 residues. The CDR3 loop is CASSYSDREGEKLFF. The DNA for the CDR3 is TGTGCCAGCAGTTACTCGGACAGGGAAGGCGAAAAACTGTTTTTT.

The CDR3 loop is CASSSYRGSQPQHF. The CDR3 region has the DNA TGCGCCAGCAGCTCATACAGGGGCAGTCAGCCCCAGCATTTT. This chain links TRBV4-3 with TRBJ1-5, with 7 bases fitting TRBD1. There are 14 residues in the CDR3. The junction had 7 bases not matched to a gene; V was cut back by 5 bases and J by 6 bases. Germline CDR1 is LGHNA and CDR2 is YSLEER.

The chain links TRBV18 to TRBJ1-1; a weak D match, TRBD1 (6 bases). V lost 4 bases, J lost 7 bases, and 19 bases lay in between. Germline CDR1 and CDR2: KGHSH and LQKENI. The CDR3 covers 15 residues. The CDR3 loop is CASSLRQGQFGEAFF. The DNA for the CDR3 is TGTGCCAGCTCACTTCGCCAGGGGCAGTTTGGTGAAGCTTTCTTT.

The chain combines TRBV3-1 (or the pseudogene TRBV3-2) with TRBJ1-2; 9 bases are shared with TRBD1. CDR1 is LGHDT, CDR2 YNNKEL, per germline (reference sequence). Losses at the gene ends were 0 bases for V and 2 bases for J; bases not matched to a gene: 4. The CDR3 totals 16 residues. CDR3 DNA sequence: TGTGCCAGCAGCCAAGATCTAGGGACAGGGAACTATGGCTACACCTTC. Translation: CASSQDLGTGNYGYTF.